The sequence of this T cell receptor beta chain was determined in a study of T-cell reconstitution after alpha-beta-depleted transplantation in children. TCRbeta library preparation incorporated unique molecular identifiers. Each CDR3 protein is one row after TCRdb ran MiXCR on the PCR reads. Of 400,000 to 500,000 distinct CDR3 sequences in the sample, approximately 10% were seen once. This CDR3 contains 15 residues. Germline values: CDR1 SGHTA, CDR2 FQGTGA. V gave up 5 bases and J gave up 5 bases; unmatched junction bases: 5. The chain combines TRBV7-3 with TRBJ2-3, with 12 bases lining up with TRBD2. The sequencing used PBMCs from the stem cell graft donor, collected from the stem cell graft. This receptor was taken from a human donor who donated a stem cell graft to a child with acute myeloid leukemia. In nucleotides, the CDR3 is TGTGCCAGCAGCGATTTGGGACTAGCGGGAGATACGCAGTATTTT. Translating gives CASSDLGLAGDTQYF.